This TCR beta chain was documented in a study of OX40 agonist ivuxolimab in advanced cancers. Study details: Of the patients, three showed partial responses, one with hepatocellular carcinoma and two with cutaneous melanoma.

Comments on this clone: One end of the junction does not line up with germline, which may come from a read error.

Produced via immunoSEQ multiplex PCR; TCRdb's table is partial and in-frame only. The sample lists about 65,000 clones, roughly nine tenths occurring once. Autoimmune disease history or systemic immunosuppression led to patient exclusion. Germline V CDR1 and CDR2: KGHSH, LQKENI. This CDR3 is 12 amino acids long. The V call is TRBV18, the J call TRBJ2-1, with a weak D call TRBD1 (6 bases). The clonotype was recovered from an adult with an advanced solid tumor such as melanoma, head and neck, liver or kidney cancer. Sample: CD4+ or CD8+ T cells sorted from blood, taken in a trial of the OX40 agonist ivuxolimab. The CDR3 sequence is CASSSSDRNVIF. As DNA, the CDR3 is TGTGCCAGCTCATCATCAGACAGGAACGTCATCTTC. The full variable domain, completed using reference TRBV18 and TRBJ2-1, is NAGVMQNPRHLVRRRGQEARLRCSPMKGHSHVYWYRQLPEEGLKFMVYLQKENIIDESGMPKERFSAEFPKEGPSILRIQQVVRGDSAAYFCASSSSDRNVIFGPGTRLTVL.